These 27 T cell receptor beta chains were all obtained from the same sample, sequenced in a study of CD8+CD57+ T cells in acquired aplastic anemia. Genomic DNA templated the TCR beta VDJ and CDR3 profiling. TCRdb used MiXCR to reprocess the reads, holding one entry per CDR3 protein. The sample gives more than 250,000 distinct CDR3 sequences, around 60% of which show up once; 8% is in the top ten. Sequencing was done on a sample of sorted CD4+, CD8+, or CD8+CD57+ T cells (not recorded which) from PBMCs. These receptors were taken from a human donor with severe aplastic anemia or a healthy control (not recorded which).

This clonotype was detected many times. CDR3 in amino acids: CASSQTGTGTYNEQFF. The DNA of the CDR3 is TGTGCCAGCAGCCAAACCGGGACAGGAACCTACAATGAGCAGTTCTTC. J is TRBJ2-1 and V is TRBV14; 8 bases line up with TRBD1. After removal of 2 bases from V and 2 bases from J, the junction contained 5 bases not matched to a gene. The germline V gene has CDR1 SGHDN and CDR2 FVKESK. This CDR3 region has 16 residues.

A word on this clonotype: Germline and junction disagree at one end, which may indicate a read error. The V gene is TRBV11-2, the J gene TRBJ1-1; no reliable D call. CDR3 length equals 20 residues. The V gene's germline CDR1 is SGHAT and CDR2 FQNNGV. The DNA of the CDR3 is TGCGCCAGCAGCCAAGGTTGGTTGGGGTTATTGGTCGATCGGTCCGCTGAAGCTTTCTTT. Translated: CASSQGWLGLLVDRSAEAFF.

In the case of this clonotype: A much larger clone differs by one base, so this may be a read error. The chain links TRBV18 to TRBJ1-1; 7 nucleotides match TRBD1. The CDR3 totals 12 residues. The germline gives CDR1 KGHSH, CDR2 LQKENI. This chain's CDR3 is CASSDRNTEASF. The CDR3 region has the DNA TGTGCCAGCTCGGACAGGAACACTGAAGCTTCCTTT.

This chain connects TRBV7-2 to TRBJ1-5; D remains ambiguous. Trimming took off 1 base at V and 3 bases at J, with 7 bases between the two ends. Germline V CDR1 and CDR2: SGHTA, FQGNSA. The CDR3 loop spans 14 amino acids. The CDR3 DNA reads TGTGCCAGCAGCTTAGTTGGGATCAATCAGCCCCAGCATTTT. It specifies CASSLVGINQPQHF.

The chain uses TRBV6-4 and TRBJ2-2, with no clear D. Trimming pared 0 bases from V and 2 bases from J, leaving 4 bases between. The CDR3 runs 14 residues. The germline V gene encodes CDR1 MRHNA and CDR2 SNTAGT. CDR3 DNA: TGTGCCAGCAGTGACTCGGACAACACCGGGGAGCTGTTTTTT. Its protein product is CASSDSDNTGELFF.

The gene calls are TRBV4-2 and TRBJ1-1; D might be TRBD1 (5 bases). The V end was cut by 0 bases, the J end by 3 bases, with 11 bases between. This CDR3 has 15 amino acids. Germline V lookup: CDR1 LGHNA, CDR2 YNFKEQ. In DNA, the CDR3 is TGTGCCAGCAGCCAAGAGGGGGGGGGAGACACTGAAGCTTTCTTT. It specifies CASSQEGGGDTEAFF.

This chain uses TRBV10-3 with TRBJ1-4; perhaps TRBD1 as D (6 bases). V was clipped by 2 bases and J by 3 bases, with 7 bases between them. The CDR3 covers 14 residues. CDR1 and CDR2 (germline): ENHRY, SYGVKD. CDR3 sequence: CAISETGPNEKLFF. The CDR3 nucleotides read TGTGCCATCAGTGAGACAGGGCCTAATGAAAAACTGTTTTTT.

Remarks on this clonotype: This may be a read error: a much more frequent sequence differs by one nucleotide. The chain recombines TRBV10-3 with TRBJ2-1; TRBD1 might be the D (6 bases). CDR3 length: 16 amino acids. Germline loops: CDR1 ENHRY, CDR2 SYGVKD. CDR3 loop: CASSERPQGYENGQFF. In DNA, the CDR3 is TGTGCCAGCAGTGAACGCCCACAGGGTTACGAGAATGGGCAGTTCTTC.

In regard to this clonotype: The junction and the germline gene differ at one end; a read error may be behind it. This sequence joins TRBV7-7 and TRBJ2-6; D is ambiguous. The CDR3 extends over 14 amino acids. The germline CDR1 and CDR2 sequences are SSHAT and FNYEAQ (reference sequence). CDR3 protein: CASSLVRPIYVLTF. The CDR3 DNA follows: TGTGCTAGCAGCTTAGTTCGACCCATATACGTCCTGACTTTC.

The rearrangement joins TRBV7-9 to TRBJ2-7, with 7 positions matching TRBD1. V trimming: 5 bases; J trimming: 7 bases; junction bases outside the gene matches: 8. Per the germline V gene, CDR1 is SEHNR and CDR2 is FQNEAQ (reference sequence). The CDR3 contains 13 residues. CDR3 protein: CASSQGVNREQYF. CDR3 bases: TGTGCCAGCAGCCAGGGGGTCAACCGAGAGCAGTACTTC.

This rearrangement joins TRBV2 to TRBJ2-3; D not resolved. Germline V gene sequence: CDR1 SNHLY, CDR2 FYNNEI. This CDR3 contains 14 residues. Between the trimmed V and J ends, which lost 1 base and 2 bases, there was a span of 7 bases. The CDR3 coding sequence is TGTGCCAGCAGTGAAGGCCAGGTCACAGATACGCAGTATTTT. Translation gives CASSEGQVTDTQYF.

This clonotype has more than one count but fewer than ten. J is TRBJ1-5 and V is TRBV20-1, with a tentative D call TRBD1 (6 bases). Germline lookup yields CDR1 DFQATT and CDR2 SNEGSKA (reference sequence). The V end was cut by 4 bases, the J end by 1 base, with 17 bases between. The CDR3 consists of 16 residues. The CDR3: CSAMLRGAPSNQPQHF. Here the CDR3 DNA reads TGCAGTGCTATGTTAAGGGGGGCCCCGAGCAATCAGCCCCAGCATTTT.

This clonotype was counted ten times or more. One junction end does not reproduce the germline sequence, and a read error may be involved. The gene calls are TRBV4-2 and TRBJ2-2; maybe TRBD2 (7 bases). Germline CDR1 and CDR2: LGHNA and YNFKEQ. The CDR3 contains 15 residues. CDR3 region: CASSPGRGATVELFF. The CDR3 DNA sequence: TGTGCCAGCAGCCCAGGGAGGGGGGCCACCGTGGAGCTGTTTTTT.

This clonotype appeared a few times. The chain combines TRBV19 with TRBJ1-5, with D maybe TRBD1 (6 bases). The ends were cut back, 5 bases at V and 2 bases at J, with 13 bases in the middle. The CDR3 is 15 residues long. Germline V gene data show CDR1 as LNHDA and CDR2 as SQIVND (reference sequence). The chain's CDR3 is CASSPGGAGNQPQHF. Written as DNA, the CDR3 is TGTGCCAGTAGTCCGGGGGGCGCGGGCAATCAGCCCCAGCATTTT.

The chain recombines TRBV4-3 with TRBJ2-3; perhaps D is TRBD1 or TRBD2 (5 bases each). V was trimmed by 3 bases and J by 0 bases, leaving 10 bases between them. The CDR3 contains 15 residues. Germline V gene sequence: CDR1 LGHNA, CDR2 YSLEER. CDR3 sequence reads: CASSQNRDSTDTQYF. The CDR3 coding sequence is TGCGCCAGCAGCCAGAACCGGGACAGCACAGATACGCAGTATTTT.

Concerning this clonotype itself: This may come from a read error, since a much larger clone is one base off. The chain couples TRBV6-4 to TRBJ1-2; D is unresolved. This CDR3 region has 16 residues. The germline gives CDR1 MRHNA, CDR2 SNTAGT. CDR3 bases: TGTGCCAGCAGTGCTTATTCATGGGGAAACGTGGATGAGCAGCTCTTC. This codes for CASSAYSWGNVDEQLF.

This clonotype was observed at least ten times. The chain links TRBV9 to TRBJ1-6, with a tentative D call TRBD1 (5 bases). Germline assignment: CDR1 SGDLS and CDR2 YYNGEE. V lost 0 bases to trimming and J lost 4 bases, with 8 bases between them. There are 15 residues in the CDR3. CDR3 DNA sequence: TGTGCCAGCAGCGTAGAGGGGATGTATAATTCACCCCTCCACTTT. This sequence encodes CASSVEGMYNSPLHF.

This chain uses TRBV5-1 with TRBJ2-7; D is unclear. Trimming left V 1 base short and J 6 bases short, with 17 bases between. This CDR3 is built from 15 residues. The germline CDR1 and CDR2 sequences are SGHRS and YFSETQ. CDR3 DNA sequence: TGCGCCAGCAGCTTGTTTCACGGCTCTTCTCCCGAGCAGTACTTC. It specifies CASSLFHGSSPEQYF.

This clonotype appeared a single time. V and J are TRBV20-1 and TRBJ2-1; 8 nucleotides line up with TRBD2. The CDR3 is 13 residues long. CDR1 DFQATT and CDR2 SNEGSKA come from the germline V gene (reference sequence). V lost 4 bases, J lost 8 bases, and 7 bases stayed unmatched. For the CDR3, the DNA is TGCAGTGCTATTCCCGGGACTAGTCATGAGCAGTTCTTC. As protein: CSAIPGTSHEQFF.

The chain employs TRBV20-1 and TRBJ2-7; D possibly corresponds to TRBD2 (6 bases). There are 14 residues in the CDR3. Looked up from germline, CDR1 is DFQATT and CDR2 is SNEGSKA (reference sequence). Trimming left V 5 bases short and J 4 bases short, with 18 bases between. DNA of the CDR3: TGCAGTGCTGGGCGGAGGGCCCTAACTTACGAGCAGTACTTC. Protein: CSAGRRALTYEQYF.

V is TRBV4-2 and J is TRBJ2-1, with TRBD2 identical over 10 bases. Germline lookup yields CDR1 LGHNA and CDR2 YNFKEQ. The CDR3 is 15 residues long. V dropped 4 bases and J dropped 9; count of bases not matched to a gene: 9. DNA of the CDR3: TGTGCCAGCAGCCGAACGGGACTAGCGATTCGTGAGCAGTTCTTC. Protein sequence: CASSRTGLAIREQFF.

The chain links TRBV19 to TRBJ1-5; TRBD1 is a possible D gene (5 bases). Germline V lookup: CDR1 LNHDA, CDR2 SQIVND (reference sequence). Trimming stripped 3 bases from V and 5 bases from J, with 11 bases between. There are 14 residues in the CDR3. CDR3 residues: CASSIPGGDQPQHF. The CDR3 nucleotides are TGTGCCAGTAGTATCCCCGGAGGGGATCAGCCCCAGCATTTT. The full variable domain, completed using reference TRBV19 and TRBJ1-5, is DGGITQSPKYLFRKEGQNVTLSCEQNLNHDAMYWYRQDPGQGLRLIYYSQIVNDFQKGDIAEGYSVSREKKESFPLTVTSAQKNPTAFYLCASSIPGGDQPQHFGDGTRLSIL.

This clonotype appeared a few times. V usage is TRBV6-5 and J usage is TRBJ1-1, with D possibly being TRBD1 (6 bases). Germline-derived CDR1 and CDR2 are MNHEY and SVGAGI. CDR3 length equals 13 residues. Trimming took 6 bases from V and 3 from J, leaving 11 bases between them. The chain's CDR3 is CASSGGAYTEAFF. The CDR3 coding sequence is TGTGCCAGCAGCGGGGGCGCTTACACTGAAGCTTTCTTT.

This chain connects TRBV5-6 to TRBJ2-7; tentatively, D is TRBD1 or TRBD2 (5 bases each). The CDR3 is made up of 13 amino acids. Trimming pared 4 bases from V and 3 bases from J, leaving 11 bases between. Germline V gene lookup returns CDR1 SGHDT and CDR2 YYEEEE. The CDR3 sequence is CASSPTGRYEQYF. CDR3 DNA sequence: TGTGCCAGCAGCCCGACGGGGCGCTACGAGCAGTACTTC.

The chain is built from TRBV20-1 and TRBJ1-2, with 9 bases matching TRBD1. This CDR3 has 14 residues. The J segment lost 4 bases and the V segment lost 2 bases, leaving 5 bases of the junction unmatched. Germline values: CDR1 DFQATT, CDR2 SNEGSKA (reference sequence). CDR3: CSARIGTGSYGYTF. CDR3 bases: TGCAGTGCTAGAATCGGGACAGGGAGCTATGGCTACACCTTC.

In the case of this clonotype: Sequence at one end of the junction differs from germline and may be a read error. This chain joins TRBV5-1 and TRBJ2-2, with D unresolved. CDR3 size: 13 residues. Germline V gene lookup returns CDR1 SGHRS and CDR2 YFSETQ. The CDR3 is CASSLIITGELFF. In nucleotides, the CDR3 is TGTGCCAGCAGCTTAATCATCACCGGGGAGCTGTTTTTT.

A word on this clonotype: Mismatch with germline at one junction end may stem from a read error. This chain joins TRBV10-1 and TRBJ1-2; 7 bases map to TRBD1. Germline V gives CDR1 WNHNN, CDR2 SYGVQD (reference sequence). This CDR3 is 14 amino acids long. CDR3 in amino acids: CASSEGQRFYGYTF. CDR3 sequence (DNA): TGTGCCAGCAGTGAGGGACAGCGATTCTATGGCTACACCTTC.